The 7 T cell receptor beta chains listed next were all sequenced from one sample in a study of T cell responses to AZD1222 COVID-19 vaccine. This table comes from immunoSEQ multiplex PCR, and its TCRdb copy is limited to in-frame clones, with some not included. Of about 180,000 clones in the sample, 80% to 90% were seen once. The starting material was peripheral blood, obtained 28 days after the second dose of the MenACWY control vaccine. These receptors came from an adult who received the MenACWY meningococcal vaccine as a control.

This chain uses TRBV5-4 with TRBJ2-3; unclear D gene. Trimming removed 4 bases at V and 2 bases at J, with 5 bases between. CDR3 length equals 12 residues. Germline lookup yields CDR1 SGHNT and CDR2 YYREEE (reference sequence). The CDR3 nucleotides are TGTGCCAGCAGCACGTCCACAGATACGCAGTATTTT. It yields the protein CASSTSTDTQYF. Looking up the rest from reference TRBV5-4 and TRBJ2-3 gives the full variable domain: ETGVTQSPTHLIKTRGQQVTLRCSSQSGHNTVSWYQQALGQGPQFIFQYYREEENGRGNFPPRFSGLQFPNYSSELNVNALELDDSALYLCASSTSTDTQYFGPGTRLTVL.

The chain carries TRBV27 and TRBJ2-3; 10 bases align to TRBD2. V shed 1 base and J 6 bases; nucleotides not matched to a gene: 7. The CDR3 runs to 16 residues. Germline-derived CDR1 and CDR2 are MNHEY and SMNVEV (reference sequence). CDR3 nucleotide sequence: TGTGCCAGCAGTTTATTGGCTAGCGGGAGTGCGGATACGCAGTATTTT. Translated: CASSLLASGSADTQYF.

The chain combines TRBV18 with TRBJ2-7, with D possibly TRBD2 on 6 matching bases. The germline V and J ends were trimmed by 6 bases and 0 bases, with 15 bases remaining between them. The CDR3 is made up of 15 amino acids. Germline V gives CDR1 KGHSH, CDR2 LQKENI. CDR3 protein: CASSPIADSSYEQYF. DNA of the CDR3: TGTGCCAGCTCTCCCATAGCGGATAGCTCCTACGAGCAGTACTTC.

The genes are TRBV7-9 and TRBJ2-7; 11 nucleotides agree with TRBD2. CDR3 length equals 15 residues. CDR1 and CDR2 (germline): SEHNR, FQNEAQ (reference sequence). J gave up 5 bases and V 3 bases, and 6 bases lay outside the gene matches. For the CDR3, the DNA is TGTGCCAGCAGCTTTGCTAGCGGGGGGTCCGACGAGCAGTACTTC. Translation: CASSFASGGSDEQYF.

The genes are TRBV28 and TRBJ2-1; TRBD2 might be the D (5 bases). CDR3 length: 13 residues. The germline CDR1 and CDR2 sequences are MDHEN and SYDVKM. The ends were cut back, 6 bases at V and 8 bases at J, with 14 bases in the middle. Here the CDR3 DNA reads TGTGCCAGCAGATCGGGCGGGCGGGATGAGCAGTTCTTC. It translates to CASRSGGRDEQFF.

V and J are TRBV5-4 and TRBJ2-3; TRBD1 agrees at 8 bases. This CDR3 is 15 amino acids long. Germline V CDR1 and CDR2: SGHNT, YYREEE (reference sequence). V lost 4 bases, J lost 1 base, and 5 bases stayed unmatched. Written as DNA, the CDR3 is TGTGCCAGCAGCCGGACAGGGACCCGCACAGATACGCAGTATTTT. This codes for CASSRTGTRTDTQYF.

CDR3 bases: TGTGCCAGCAGCTTAGAGGTCACGGTCGGGCAGCCCCAGCATTTT. It encodes CASSLEVTVGQPQHF. The gene calls are TRBV7-2 and TRBJ1-5; D call uncertain. Germline CDR1 reads SGHTA; CDR2 reads FQGNSA. The CDR3 extends over 15 amino acids. V dropped 1 base and J dropped 7 bases, with 14 bases sitting between them.